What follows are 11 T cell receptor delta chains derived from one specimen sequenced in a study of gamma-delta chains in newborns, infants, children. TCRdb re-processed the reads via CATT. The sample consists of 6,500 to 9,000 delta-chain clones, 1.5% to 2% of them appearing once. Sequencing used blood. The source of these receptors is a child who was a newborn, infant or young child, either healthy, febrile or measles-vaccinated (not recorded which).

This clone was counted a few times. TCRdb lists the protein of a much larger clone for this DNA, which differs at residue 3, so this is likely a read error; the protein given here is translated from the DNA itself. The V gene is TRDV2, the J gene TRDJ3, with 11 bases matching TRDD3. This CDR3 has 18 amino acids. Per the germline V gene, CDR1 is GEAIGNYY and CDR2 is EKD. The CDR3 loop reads CARDSTGGYSWDTRQMFF. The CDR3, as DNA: TGTGCCCGTGACAGTACTGGGGGATACTCCTGGGACACCCGACAGATGTTTTTC.

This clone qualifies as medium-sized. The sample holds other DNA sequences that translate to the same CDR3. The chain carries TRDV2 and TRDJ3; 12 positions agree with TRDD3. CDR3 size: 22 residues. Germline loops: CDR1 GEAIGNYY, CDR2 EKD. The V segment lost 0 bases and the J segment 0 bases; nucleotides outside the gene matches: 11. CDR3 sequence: CACDTVGLGDTPSSWDTRQMFF. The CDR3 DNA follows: TGTGCCTGTGACACCGTTGGACTGGGGGATACTCCCAGCTCCTGGGACACCCGACAGATGTTTTTC.

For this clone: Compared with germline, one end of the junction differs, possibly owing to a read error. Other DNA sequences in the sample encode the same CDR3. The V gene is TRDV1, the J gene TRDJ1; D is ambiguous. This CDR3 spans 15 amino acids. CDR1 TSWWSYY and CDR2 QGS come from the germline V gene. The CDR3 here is CALEEQNGHGDKLIF. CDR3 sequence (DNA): TGTGCTCTTGAGGAACAAAACGGTCACGGTGATAAACTCATCTTT.

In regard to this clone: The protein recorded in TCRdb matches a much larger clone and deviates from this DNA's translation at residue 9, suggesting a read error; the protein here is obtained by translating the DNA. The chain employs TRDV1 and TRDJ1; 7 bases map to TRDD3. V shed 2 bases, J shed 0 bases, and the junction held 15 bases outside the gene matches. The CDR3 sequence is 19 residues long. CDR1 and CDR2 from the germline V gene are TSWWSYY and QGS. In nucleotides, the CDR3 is TGTGCTCTTGGGGAATATGCTGGGGCGGGGGATCCCAACACCGATAAACTCATCTTT. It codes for CALGEYAGAGDPNTDKLIF.

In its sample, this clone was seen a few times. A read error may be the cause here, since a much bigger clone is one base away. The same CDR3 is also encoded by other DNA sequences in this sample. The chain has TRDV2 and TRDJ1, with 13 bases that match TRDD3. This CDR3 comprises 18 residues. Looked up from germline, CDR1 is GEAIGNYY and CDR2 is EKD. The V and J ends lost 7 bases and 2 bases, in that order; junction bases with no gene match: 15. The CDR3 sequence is CACDSVLGDTRGTDKLIF. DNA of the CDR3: TGTGCCTGCGACTCGGTACTGGGGGATACGCGAGGTACCGATAAACTCATCTTT.

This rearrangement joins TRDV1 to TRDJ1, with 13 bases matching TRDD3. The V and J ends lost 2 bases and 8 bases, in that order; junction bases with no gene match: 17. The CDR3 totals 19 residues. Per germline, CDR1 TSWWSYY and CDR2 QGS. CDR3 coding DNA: TGTGCTCTTGGGGAAGCCGATGGGACTGGGGGATACGGGTCAAGGAAACTCATCTTT. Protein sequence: CALGEADGTGGYGSRKLIF.

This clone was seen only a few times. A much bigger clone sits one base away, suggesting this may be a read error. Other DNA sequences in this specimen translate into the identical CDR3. For the CDR3, the DNA is TGCGCTCTTGGGGAACTAGACACTACTGGGGGATGTACCGATAAACTCATCTTT. Its protein product is CALGELDTTGGCTDKLIF. The chain carries TRDV1 and TRDJ1; TRDD3 matches 10 bases. CDR3 length: 18 amino acids. Germline assignment: CDR1 TSWWSYY and CDR2 QGS.

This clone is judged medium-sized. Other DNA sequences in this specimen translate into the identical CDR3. This CDR3 reads CACDASTGGYYYTDKLIF. The CDR3 nucleotides read TGTGCCTGTGACGCCTCAACTGGGGGATACTACTACACCGATAAACTCATCTTT. The chain joins TRDV2 to TRDJ1, with 12 bases identical to TRDD3. V dropped 3 bases and J dropped 0; count of bases not matched to a gene: 10. This CDR3 has 18 residues. Germline V gene sequence: CDR1 GEAIGNYY, CDR2 EKD.

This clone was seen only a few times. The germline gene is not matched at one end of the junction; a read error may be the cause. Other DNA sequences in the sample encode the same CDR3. The CDR3, as DNA: TGTGCCCTTGGGGAACGAGCCTGTCAACTGGGGGATAAGGGTGGCACCGATAAACTCATCTTT. This codes for CALGERACQLGDKGGTDKLIF. This chain joins TRDV1 and TRDJ1, with 11 bases identical to TRDD3. The CDR3 contains 21 residues. The germline V gene has CDR1 TSWWSYY and CDR2 QGS.

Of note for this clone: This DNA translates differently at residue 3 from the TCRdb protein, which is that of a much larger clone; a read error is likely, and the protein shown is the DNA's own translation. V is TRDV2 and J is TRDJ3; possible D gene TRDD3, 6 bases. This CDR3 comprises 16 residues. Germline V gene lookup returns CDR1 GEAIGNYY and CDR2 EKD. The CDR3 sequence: CAYDKLGSWDTRQMFF. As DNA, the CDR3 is TGTGCCTATGACAAACTGGGCTCCTGGGACACCCGACAGATGTTTTTC.

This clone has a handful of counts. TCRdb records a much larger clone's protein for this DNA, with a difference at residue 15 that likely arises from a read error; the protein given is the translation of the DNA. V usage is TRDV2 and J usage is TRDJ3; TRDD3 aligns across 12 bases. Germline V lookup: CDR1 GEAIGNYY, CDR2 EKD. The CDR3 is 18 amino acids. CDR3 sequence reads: CACDTVLGDTWDTRRMFF. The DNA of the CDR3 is TGTGCCTGTGACACCGTACTGGGGGATACCTGGGACACCCGACGGATGTTTTTC.